The 3 T cell receptor beta chains below come from one sample, sequenced in a study of vaccination effects on CD4 cells after COVID-19. Using immunoSEQ multiplex PCR, the repertoire was profiled, and TCRdb retains in-frame clones only, with some absent. The data show about 50,000 clones, 65% to 75% seen once. No antigens are known for them. CD4+ T cell isolation took place after 10 days of culture. Their SARS-CoV-2 infection, verified by PCR, occurred between March and December 2020. All participants had two doses of either the BNT162b2 or mRNA-1273 vaccine. The specimen was CD4+ T cells from PBMCs cultured without peptide, collected after COVID-19 vaccination. The receptors were sampled from a human donor who had a prior SARS-CoV-2 infection.

The chain combines TRBV24-1 with TRBJ2-1; 8 bases align to TRBD1. Germline V gives CDR1 KGHDR, CDR2 SFDVKD. The CDR3 is made up of 14 amino acids. Unmatched junction bases numbered 4, after V lost 5 bases and J lost 5 bases. The chain's CDR3 is CATSVDRDHNEQFF. In nucleotides, the CDR3 is TGTGCCACCAGTGTGGACAGGGACCACAATGAGCAGTTCTTC.

The count of this clone is one. The chain joins TRBV2 to TRBJ1-1; no reliable D call. This CDR3 has 17 residues. V lost 6 bases and J 3 bases, leaving 23 bases between the germline ends. CDR1 SNHLY and CDR2 FYNNEI come from the germline V gene. CDR3 sequence: CASRRDRSVDLDTEAFF. CDR3 nucleotides: TGTGCCAGCAGAAGAGATCGGTCCGTGGACCTTGACACTGAAGCTTTCTTT. Full variable domain (missing parts from reference TRBV2 and TRBJ1-1): EPEVTQTPSHQVTQMGQEVILRCVPISNHLYFYWYRQILGQKVEFLVSFYNNEISEKSEIFDDQFSVERPDGSNFTLKIRSTKLEDSAMYFCASRRDRSVDLDTEAFFGQGTRLTVV.

CDR3 residues: CASSYLGGGTPNEQFF. In DNA form, the CDR3 reads TGTGCCAGCAGTTACCTCGGGGGGGGCACCCCAAATGAGCAGTTCTTC. The V and J genes are TRBV6-5 and TRBJ2-1, with 8 bases aligning to TRBD2. Germline values: CDR1 MNHEY, CDR2 SVGAGI. The CDR3 spans 16 residues. Unmatched junction bases numbered 10, after V lost 2 bases and J lost 7 bases.